A single sample gave rise to the 11 T cell receptor beta chains below, sequenced in a study of T cells in women clearing cervical HPV infection. Data came from immunoSEQ multiplex PCR; TCRdb stores just in-frame clones and leaves some out. This listing includes about 36,000 clones. Sequencing used blood buffy coat. The source of these receptors is a woman aged 18 to 75 with a cervical HPV16 infection that either progressed to CIN3+ or cleared (not recorded which).

Notes on this clone: The CDR3 is cut off 3 residues early in the read; its end comes from the germline J gene. The rearrangement uses TRBV18 and TRBJ2-7; D is undetermined. Trimming took 1 base from V and 0 from J, leaving 10 bases between them. CDR3 length: 15 amino acids. Germline V lookup: CDR1 KGHSH, CDR2 LQKENI. The CDR3 bases that were read are TGTGCCAGCTCACCACTAGCAAGATCCTCCTACGAG. This gives the protein CASSPLARSSYE. The full-length CDR3 reads as CASSPLARSSYEQYF.

Worth noting for this clone: Read data end 3 residues before the CDR3 end; the end is taken from the germline J gene. This sequence joins TRBV6-4 and TRBJ2-3; tentative D call: TRBD1 (6 bases). This CDR3 spans 17 amino acids. Germline values: CDR1 MRHNA, CDR2 SNTAGT. The CDR3 DNA, read in part, is TGTGCCAGCAGTGACGCCCAGGGGTTTTGGAGCAATCAGCCG. It specifies CASSDAQGFWSNQP. The whole CDR3 sequence is CASSDAQGFWSNQPQYF.

As to this clone: The CDR3 end lies 3 residues beyond the end of the read and is filled in from the germline J gene. V is TRBV18 and J is TRBJ2-2, with 9 positions matching TRBD2. This CDR3 comprises 17 residues. CDR1 is KGHSH and CDR2 is LQKENI in the germline V gene. With 0 bases clipped from V and 4 bases from J, the junction kept 6 bases outside the gene matches. CDR3 bases read: TGTGCCAGCTCACCACCAGGGGCGACTAGCGGCACCGGGGAG. Its protein product is CASSPPGATSGTGE. The CDR3 as a whole reads CASSPPGATSGTGELFF.

Regarding this clone: The read ends 3 residues before the CDR3 terminus; that terminus is restored from the germline J gene. V usage is TRBV15 and J usage is TRBJ1-6; TRBD1 might be the D (6 bases). CDR1 and CDR2 (germline): LNHNV, YYDKDF (reference sequence). The V end was cut by 4 bases, the J end by 7 bases, with 8 bases between. CDR3 size: 13 residues. The CDR3 reads CATSTQGNSPLHF. The covered CDR3 bases are TGTGCCACCAGCACTCAGGGGAATTCACCC.

With respect to this clone: The read is 3 residues too short to cover the CDR3 end, so that end is filled in from the germline J gene. This sequence joins TRBV7-9 and TRBJ1-2, with 11 bases lining up with TRBD1. CDR3 length: 14 residues. Germline V gene data show CDR1 as SEHNR and CDR2 as FQNEAQ (reference sequence). CDR3: CASSFGQGAYDYTF. Partial CDR3 DNA: TGTGCCAGCAGCTTTGGACAGGGGGCCTACGAC.

The part of the CDR3 DNA that was read is TGTGCCAGCAGCTTGGGGACAGACCTGAAA. This gives the protein CASSLGTDLK. The whole CDR3 is CASSLGTDLKLFF. The gene calls are TRBV11-1 and TRBJ1-4; TRBD1 matches 7 bases. From the germline J gene comes the end of the CDR3, since the read stops 3 residues before it. This CDR3 region has 13 residues. In germline, CDR1 is SGHAT, CDR2 FQDESV (reference sequence).

As for this clone: The CDR3 is cut off 3 residues early in the read; its end comes from the germline J gene. The chain recombines TRBV20-1 with TRBJ2-7, with D hard to call. Trimming stripped 0 bases from V and 0 bases from J, with 9 bases between. Germline loops: CDR1 DFQATT, CDR2 SNEGSKA (reference sequence). The CDR3 sequence is 14 residues long. CDR3 region: CSARERKGSYEQYF. Incomplete CDR3 DNA: TGCAGTGCTAGAGAGAGAAAGGGCTCCTACGAG.

With respect to this clone: The CDR3 is cut off 3 residues early in the read; its end comes from the germline J gene. The chain links TRBV5-1 to TRBJ2-3, with TRBD2 identical over 14 bases. V shed 7 bases, J shed 6 bases, and the junction held 4 bases outside the gene matches. This CDR3 has 14 amino acids. The germline CDR1 and CDR2 sequences are SGHRS and YFSETQ. CDR3 loop: CASVRTSGGDTQYF. The DNA read from the CDR3 is TGCGCCAGCGTGAGGACTAGCGGGGGGGATACG.

As for this clone: The CDR3 end falls 3 residues outside the read, so it is completed with the germline J gene. This chain links TRBV5-1 with TRBJ2-1, with 8 bases fitting TRBD2. CDR3 size: 15 residues. The V and J ends lost 0 bases and 4 bases, in that order; junction bases with no gene match: 3. Per germline, CDR1 SGHRS and CDR2 YFSETQ. The DNA read from the CDR3 is TGCGCCAGCAGCTTGGCCGGGGGGGCTTACAATGAG. It encodes CASSLAGGAYNE. The whole CDR3 region reads CASSLAGGAYNEQFF.

Worth noting for this clone: The sequence runs out 3 residues before the end of the CDR3; the remainder is reconstructed from the germline J gene. The same CDR3 arises from other DNA sequences in this sample as well. The gene calls are TRBV19 and TRBJ1-4; D is perhaps TRBD1 (5 bases). The CDR3 extends over 14 amino acids. The V gene's germline CDR1 is LNHDA and CDR2 SQIVND (reference sequence). The CDR3 spells CASSMFSGANVLFF. CDR3 DNA, as far as it was read: TGTGCCAGTAGTATGTTTTCTGGGGCCAACGTA. Full variable domain (outside the CDR3, taken from reference TRBV19 and TRBJ1-4): DGGITQSPKYLFRKEGQNVTLSCEQNLNHDAMYWYRQDPGQGLRLIYYSQIVNDFQKGDIAEGYSVSREKKESFPLTVTSAQKNPTAFYLCASSMFSGANVLFFGSGTQLSVL.

On this clone itself: The read ends 3 residues before the CDR3 terminus; that terminus is restored from the germline J gene. This rearrangement joins TRBV19 to TRBJ2-2; a possible D gene is TRBD1 (7 bases). Germline CDR1 LNHDA, CDR2 SQIVND (reference sequence). The CDR3 contains 14 residues. The CDR3 is CASRQTGEVEKLFF. CDR3 bases read: TGTGCCAGTAGGCAAACAGGGGAGGTGGAAAAG.